The present T cell receptor beta chain was sequenced within a study of T cell responses to AZD1222 COVID-19 vaccine. Only in-frame clones appear in the TCRdb table, and some are missing; sequencing was by immunoSEQ multiplex PCR. The repertoire consists of under 110,000 clones, with 85% to 90% occurring once and the leading ten covering about 5.4%. General study findings and limits: Mapped onto spike, vaccine-associated CD4 TCRs spanned it and were dominant at 160-218 and 743-854. The sample set comprised mostly white British donors with more females, and clonal diversity was possibly underestimated.

This clone was found a few times. Its target is not known. This CDR3 contains 13 residues. V lost 6 bases to trimming and J lost 5 bases, with 13 bases between them. Per the germline V gene, CDR1 is ENHRY and CDR2 is SYGVKD. V and J are TRBV10-3 and TRBJ1-1; D remains ambiguous. This TCR derives from an adult in good health. Sequences were derived from peripheral blood, sampled on day 0 of AZD1222 vaccination. CDR3 DNA sequence: TGTGCCATCAGAGTTACCTCGTTAACTGAAGCTTTCTTT. It is translated as CAIRVTSLTEAFF.